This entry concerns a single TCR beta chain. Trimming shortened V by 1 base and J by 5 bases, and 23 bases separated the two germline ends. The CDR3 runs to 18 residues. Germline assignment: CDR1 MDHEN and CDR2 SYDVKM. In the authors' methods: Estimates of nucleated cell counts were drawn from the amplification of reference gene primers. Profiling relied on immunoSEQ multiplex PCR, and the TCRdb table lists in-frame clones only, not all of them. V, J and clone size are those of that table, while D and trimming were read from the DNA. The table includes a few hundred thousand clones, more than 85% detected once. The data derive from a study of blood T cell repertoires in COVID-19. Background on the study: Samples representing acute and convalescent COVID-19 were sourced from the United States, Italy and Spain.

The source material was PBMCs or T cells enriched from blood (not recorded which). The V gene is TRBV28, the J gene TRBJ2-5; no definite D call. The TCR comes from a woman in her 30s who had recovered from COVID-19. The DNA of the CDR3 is TGTGCCAGCAGTTTATTAAGAGGCGTCGGGTTGTCTCGGGAGACCCAGTACTTC. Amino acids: CASSLLRGVGLSRETQYF.